This TCR beta chain was found in a study of blood T cell dynamics during melanoma immunotherapy. Study overall: Metastatic melanoma patients received first-line pembrolizumab or nivolumab plus ipilimumab.

Measured with immunoSEQ multiplex PCR; TCRdb has only the in-frame clones, and not every one. Among roughly 30,000 clones, approximately 80% were seen once, and the ten largest hold approximately 10%. Trimming took 2 bases from V and 0 from J, leaving 13 bases between them. Germline V gene lookup returns CDR1 MNHEY and CDR2 SMNVEV (reference sequence). This CDR3 contains 16 residues. For this clone: No antigen is known for it.

This sample's time point: week 3, after first cycle of checkpoint inhibitor. No patient had earlier systemic cancer treatment, concurrent immunosuppressants, or another active cancer. Findings of the study overall: Whether repertoire-driving clones were melanoma-specific could not be determined. At W3, later disease-control patients showed bifurcated PBMC repertoire changes, unlike progressors.

V is TRBV27 and J is TRBJ1-1; possible D gene TRBD1, 5 bases. The sample here was blood, taken from a patient treated with checkpoint blockade. The clonotype comes from a human donor with melanoma. The CDR3 spells CASSLDSPIMNTEAFF. CDR3 in DNA: TGTGCCAGCAGTTTAGACAGTCCCATTATGAACACTGAAGCTTTCTTT.